This is a list of T cell receptor beta chains from one sample in a study of T cell responses to AZD1222 COVID-19 vaccine. Produced via immunoSEQ multiplex PCR; TCRdb's table is partial and in-frame only. The sample lists approximately 50,000 clones, 65% to 80% occurring once. Sequenced material: peripheral blood, taken on day 0 of AZD1222 vaccination. These receptor sequences come from an adult in good health. Both conserved end residues are part of each CDR3. The D gene is left open where the match is weak. Size is stated for part of the rows, as once, few or many counts, or as a class when the clone is expanded.

v_gene	j_gene	d_gene	abundance	CDR3aa	CDR3nt
TRBV7-9	TRBJ2-6	.	.	CASSSFLSGSGANVLTF	TGTGCCAGCAGCTCATTTTTGAGTGGCTCTGGGGCCAACGTCCTGACTTTC
TRBV27	TRBJ2-3	.	.	CASSFLGTGTDTQYF	TGTGCCAGCAGTTTTCTGGGGACCGGCACAGATACGCAGTATTTT
TRBV6-4	TRBJ1-6	.	few	CASSDSRTGNSPLHF	TGTGCCAGCAGTGACTCGAGGACGGGGAATTCACCCCTCCACTTT
TRBV6-5	TRBJ1-4	.	.	CASKGPPTDEKLFF	TGTGCCAGCAAAGGCCCCCCGACGGACGAAAAACTGTTTTTT
TRBV4-1	TRBJ1-2	TRBD1	.	CASRTTGGDYYGYTF	TGCGCCAGCAGAACTACAGGGGGCGACTACTATGGCTACACCTTC
TRBV6-1	TRBJ1-2	.	few	CASSEAGRDYGYTF	TGTGCCAGCAGTGAAGCTGGCAGGGACTATGGCTACACCTTC
TRBV19	TRBJ2-1	.	.	CASSLEGPWNEQFF	TGTGCCAGTAGTTTGGAAGGCCCATGGAATGAGCAGTTCTTC
TRBV30	TRBJ2-3	.	.	CAWGLADTQYF	TGTGCCTGGGGACTGGCAGATACGCAGTATTTT
TRBV9	TRBJ2-3	.	once	CASSVGSSDSSDTQYF	TGTGCCAGCAGCGTGGGCAGCTCAGATTCCTCTGATACGCAGTATTTT
TRBV5-4	TRBJ2-7	.	.	CASSLGGRNYEQYF	TGTGCCAGCAGCTTGGGGGGCAGGAACTACGAGCAGTACTTC
TRBV30	TRBJ1-1	TRBD1	.	CAWARGRSYQDTEAFF	TGTGCCTGGGCCAGGGGGCGTTCGTACCAGGACACTGAAGCTTTCTTT
TRBV7-8	TRBJ2-4	TRBD1	.	CASSFGTGGIQAKNIQYF	TGTGCCAGCAGCTTTGGGACAGGAGGAATTCAAGCCAAAAACATTCAGTACTTC
TRBV6-5	TRBJ1-5	.	few	CASRGGYSNQPQHF	TGTGCCAGCAGGGGAGGCTATAGCAATCAGCCCCAGCATTTT
TRBV24-1	TRBJ2-2	TRBD2	once	CATSDTGGVTGELFF	TGTGCCACCAGTGATACGGGGGGTGTTACCGGGGAGCTGTTTTTT
TRBV6-6	TRBJ2-1	TRBD2	.	CASSYGGEANEQFF	TGTGCCAGCAGTTACGGGGGGGAGGCCAATGAGCAGTTCTTC
TRBV6-5	TRBJ2-2	.	.	CASSWLAAGELFF	TGTGCCAGCAGTTGGTTGGCGGCCGGGGAGCTGTTTTTT
TRBV6-1	TRBJ2-1	TRBD2	.	CASSGTSGRTYNEQFF	TGTGCCAGCAGTGGGACTAGCGGGAGAACGTACAATGAGCAGTTCTTC
TRBV19	TRBJ1-1	.	.	CASSFRTENTEAFF	TGTGCCAGTAGTTTCCGGACAGAGAACACTGAAGCTTTCTTT
TRBV5-8	TRBJ2-7	TRBD2	.	CASSLVREGNYEQYF	TGTGCCAGCAGCTTGGTGAGGGAGGGAAACTACGAGCAGTACTTC
TRBV19	TRBJ1-5	.	few	CASSRARNPAGQPQHF	TGTGCCAGTAGTAGAGCGAGAAATCCAGCCGGCCAGCCCCAGCATTTT
TRBV6-5	TRBJ1-1	TRBD1	.	CASSVDRGQTEAFF	TGTGCCAGCAGCGTGGACAGGGGGCAAACTGAAGCTTTCTTT
TRBV18	TRBJ1-6	TRBD1	.	CASSPLGQGSSYNSPLHF	TGTGCCAGCTCACCACTGGGACAGGGGAGCTCCTATAATTCACCCCTCCACTTT